These T cell receptor beta chains were read from a single sample in a study of a mutant IDH1 vaccine in newly diagnosed glioma. Repertoires were generated with immunoSEQ multiplex PCR, while TCRdb's copy carries only in-frame clones and drops some. The sample includes about 74,000 clones, approximately 86% seen only once; the top ten take about 2%. These receptors lack a known antigen. This material consisted of PBMCs, taken from a glioma patient whose treatment included an IDH1 peptide vaccine. The source of these receptors is a man aged 30-40 years with glioma. Both conserved end residues are part of each CDR3.

j_call: TRBJ1-5; v_call: TRBV25-1; cdr3_aa: CASSAGGFQPQHF
j_call: TRBJ1-2; v_call: TRBV9; cdr3_aa: CASRGRELYGYTF
j_call: TRBJ1-1; v_call: TRBV5-4; cdr3_aa: CASSLEGVVMNTEAFF
j_call: TRBJ1-1; v_call: TRBV5-1; cdr3_aa: CASSWTGGGTEAFF
j_call: TRBJ1-1; v_call: TRBV7-9; cdr3_aa: CASVLDRGGTEAFF
j_call: TRBJ2-1; v_call: TRBV5-1; cdr3_aa: CASTFLAGSSYNEQFF
j_call: TRBJ2-2; v_call: TRBV5-4; cdr3_aa: CASSVQARDRIRSITGELFF
j_call: TRBJ1-1; v_call: TRBV4-2; cdr3_aa: CASSQLLTGDTEAFF
j_call: TRBJ1-5; v_call: TRBV2; cdr3_aa: CASSEGGGQPQHF
j_call: TRBJ2-2; v_call: TRBV5-6; cdr3_aa: CASSPGLAYNTGELFF
j_call: TRBJ2-7; v_call: TRBV9; cdr3_aa: CASSVGSSYEQYF
j_call: TRBJ1-3; v_call: TRBV28; cdr3_aa: CASSSAYTIYF
j_call: TRBJ1-1; v_call: TRBV4-1; cdr3_aa: CASSPRGDLTEAFF
j_call: TRBJ2-1; v_call: TRBV7-2; cdr3_aa: CASSLNPPPASYNEQFF
j_call: TRBJ2-2; v_call: TRBV19; cdr3_aa: CASSIRADPPGELFF
j_call: TRBJ2-5; v_call: TRBV28; cdr3_aa: CASSLLGFGTEEEETQYF
j_call: TRBJ2-5; v_call: TRBV28; cdr3_aa: CASSSTRQETQYF
j_call: TRBJ2-1; v_call: TRBV5-1; cdr3_aa: CASSLGTSGRGNEQFF
j_call: TRBJ2-5; v_call: TRBV10-3; cdr3_aa: CAISDAPAETQYF
j_call: TRBJ2-1; v_call: TRBV28; cdr3_aa: CASSGGQLPTYNEQFF
j_call: TRBJ2-7; v_call: TRBV6-1; cdr3_aa: CASSPGTQTYEQYF
j_call: TRBJ2-7; v_call: TRBV2; cdr3_aa: CASRTSGSGEQYF
j_call: TRBJ1-2; v_call: TRBV7-9; cdr3_aa: CASSPLGQPTNYGYTF
j_call: TRBJ1-2; v_call: TRBV4-3; cdr3_aa: CASSQDEDFGYTF
j_call: TRBJ1-1; v_call: TRBV2; cdr3_aa: CASSEVGVKAFF
j_call: TRBJ2-1; v_call: TRBV28; cdr3_aa: CASIPGGLADNEQFF
j_call: TRBJ1-5; v_call: TRBV6-5; cdr3_aa: CASGQGDQPQHF
j_call: TRBJ2-5; v_call: TRBV28; cdr3_aa: CASSLDLAGGYQETQYF
j_call: TRBJ2-1; v_call: TRBV5-1; cdr3_aa: CASREYNEQFF
j_call: TRBJ2-7; v_call: TRBV6-5; cdr3_aa: CASTPGAGRPREQYF
j_call: TRBJ2-1; v_call: TRBV28; cdr3_aa: CASSSSDRSNEQFF
j_call: TRBJ1-2; v_call: TRBV29-1; cdr3_aa: CSVAKGGGNYGYTF
j_call: TRBJ1-2; v_call: TRBV15; cdr3_aa: CATSRDRSEEGYTF
j_call: TRBJ2-7; v_call: TRBV6-1; cdr3_aa: CASNVGNLREQYF
j_call: TRBJ2-3; v_call: TRBV7-2; cdr3_aa: CASSLPTSGWDTQYF
j_call: TRBJ1-1; v_call: TRBV19; cdr3_aa: CASSIAAGSNTEAFF
j_call: TRBJ2-7; v_call: TRBV25-1; cdr3_aa: CASSVRDYEQYF